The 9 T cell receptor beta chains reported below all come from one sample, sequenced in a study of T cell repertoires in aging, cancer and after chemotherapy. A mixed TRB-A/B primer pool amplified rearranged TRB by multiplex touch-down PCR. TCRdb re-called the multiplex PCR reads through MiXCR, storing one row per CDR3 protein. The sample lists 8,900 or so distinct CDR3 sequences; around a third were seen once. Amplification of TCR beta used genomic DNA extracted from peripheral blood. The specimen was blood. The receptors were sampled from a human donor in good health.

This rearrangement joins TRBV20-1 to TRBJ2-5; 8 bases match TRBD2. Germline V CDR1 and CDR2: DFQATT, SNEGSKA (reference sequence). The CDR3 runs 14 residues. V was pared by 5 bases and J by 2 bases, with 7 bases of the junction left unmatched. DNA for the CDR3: TGCAGTGCTCCTGTAGCGGGGCCGCAAGAGACCCAGTACTTC. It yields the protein CSAPVAGPQETQYF.

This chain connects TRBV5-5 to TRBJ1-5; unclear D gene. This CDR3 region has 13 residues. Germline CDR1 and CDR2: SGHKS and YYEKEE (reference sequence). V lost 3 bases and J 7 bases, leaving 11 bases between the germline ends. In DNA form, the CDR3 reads TGTGCCAGCAGCTCCGACGTAAGGCAGCCCCAGCATTTT. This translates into CASSSDVRQPQHF.

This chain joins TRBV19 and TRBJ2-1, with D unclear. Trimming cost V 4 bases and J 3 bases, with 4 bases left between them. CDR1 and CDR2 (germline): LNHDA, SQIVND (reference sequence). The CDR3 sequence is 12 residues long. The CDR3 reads CASSKGYNEQFF. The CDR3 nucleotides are TGTGCCAGTAGTAAAGGCTACAATGAGCAGTTCTTC.

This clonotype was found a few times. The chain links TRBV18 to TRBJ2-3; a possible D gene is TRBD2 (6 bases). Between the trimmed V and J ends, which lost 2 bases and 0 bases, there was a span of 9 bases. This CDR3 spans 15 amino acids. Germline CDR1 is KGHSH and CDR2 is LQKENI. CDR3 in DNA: TGTGCCAGCTCACCATCCGGGACTAGCACAGATACGCAGTATTTT. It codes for CASSPSGTSTDTQYF. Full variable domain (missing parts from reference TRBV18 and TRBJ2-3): NAGVMQNPRHLVRRRGQEARLRCSPMKGHSHVYWYRQLPEEGLKFMVYLQKENIIDESGMPKERFSAEFPKEGPSILRIQQVVRGDSAAYFCASSPSGTSTDTQYFGPGTRLTVL.

DNA of the CDR3: TGCGCCAGCAGCCAATGGGACAGGGTCGACGGCTACACCTTC. It is translated as CASSQWDRVDGYTF. The chain couples TRBV5-1 to TRBJ1-2, with TRBD1 matching 9 bases. There are 14 residues in the CDR3. V dropped 4 bases and J dropped 8; count of bases not matched to a gene: 9. Germline-derived CDR1 and CDR2 are SGHRS and YFSETQ.

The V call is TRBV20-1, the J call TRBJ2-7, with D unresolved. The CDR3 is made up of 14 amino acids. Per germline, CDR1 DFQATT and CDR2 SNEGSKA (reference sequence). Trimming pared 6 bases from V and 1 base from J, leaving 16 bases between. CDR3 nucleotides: TGCAGTGCCCCGGTTCGCACACATTCCTACGAGCAGTACTTC. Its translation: CSAPVRTHSYEQYF.

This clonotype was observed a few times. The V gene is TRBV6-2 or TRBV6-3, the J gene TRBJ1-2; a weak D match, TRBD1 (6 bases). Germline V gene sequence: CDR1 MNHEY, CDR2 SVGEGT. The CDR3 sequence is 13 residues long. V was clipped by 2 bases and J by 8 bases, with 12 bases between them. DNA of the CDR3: TGTGCCAGCAGTTACCACAGGGACGCAGGCTACACCTTC. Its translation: CASSYHRDAGYTF.

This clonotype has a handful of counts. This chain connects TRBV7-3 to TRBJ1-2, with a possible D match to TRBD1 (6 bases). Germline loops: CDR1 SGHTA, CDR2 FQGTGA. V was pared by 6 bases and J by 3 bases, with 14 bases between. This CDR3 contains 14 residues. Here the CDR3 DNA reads TGTGCCAGCAGTCCACAGGGAACCTACTATGGCTACACCTTC. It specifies CASSPQGTYYGYTF.

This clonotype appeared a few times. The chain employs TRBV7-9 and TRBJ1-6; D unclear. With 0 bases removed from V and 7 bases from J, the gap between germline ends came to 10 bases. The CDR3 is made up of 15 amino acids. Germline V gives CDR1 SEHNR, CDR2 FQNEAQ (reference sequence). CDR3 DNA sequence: TGTGCCAGCAGCTTAGCGGTGGGTACGAATTCACCCCTCCACTTT. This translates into CASSLAVGTNSPLHF.